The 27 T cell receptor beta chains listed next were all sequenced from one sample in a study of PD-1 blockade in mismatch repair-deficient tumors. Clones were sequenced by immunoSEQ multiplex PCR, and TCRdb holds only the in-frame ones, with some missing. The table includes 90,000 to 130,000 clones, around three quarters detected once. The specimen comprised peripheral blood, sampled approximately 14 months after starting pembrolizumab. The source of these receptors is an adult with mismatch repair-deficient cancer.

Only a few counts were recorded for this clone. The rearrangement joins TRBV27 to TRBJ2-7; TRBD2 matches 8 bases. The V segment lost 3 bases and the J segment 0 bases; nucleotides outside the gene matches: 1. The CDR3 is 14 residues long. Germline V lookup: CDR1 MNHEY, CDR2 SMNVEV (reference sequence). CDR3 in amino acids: CASSFSGNSYEQYF. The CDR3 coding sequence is TGTGCCAGCAGTTTTAGCGGGAACTCCTACGAGCAGTACTTC.

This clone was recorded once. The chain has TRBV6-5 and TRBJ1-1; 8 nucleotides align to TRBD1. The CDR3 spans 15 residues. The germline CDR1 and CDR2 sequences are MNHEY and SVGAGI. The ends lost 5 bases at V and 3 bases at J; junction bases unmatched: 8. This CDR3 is CASSPQGARDTEAFF. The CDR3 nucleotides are TGTGCCAGCAGTCCTCAGGGGGCCAGGGACACTGAAGCTTTCTTT.

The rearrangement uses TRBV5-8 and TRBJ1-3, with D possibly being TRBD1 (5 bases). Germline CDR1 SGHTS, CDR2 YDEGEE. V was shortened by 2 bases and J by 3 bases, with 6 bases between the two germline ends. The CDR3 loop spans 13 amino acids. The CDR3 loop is CASSFRGGNTIYF. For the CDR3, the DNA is TGTGCCAGCAGCTTTAGGGGTGGAAACACCATATATTTT.

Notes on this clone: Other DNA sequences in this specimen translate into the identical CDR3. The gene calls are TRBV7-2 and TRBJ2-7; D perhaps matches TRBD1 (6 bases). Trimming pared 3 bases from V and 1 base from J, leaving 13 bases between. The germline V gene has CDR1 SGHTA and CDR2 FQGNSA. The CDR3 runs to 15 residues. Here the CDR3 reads CASSFGQRVSYEQYF. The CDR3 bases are TGTGCCAGCAGCTTTGGACAGAGGGTTTCCTACGAGCAGTACTTC.

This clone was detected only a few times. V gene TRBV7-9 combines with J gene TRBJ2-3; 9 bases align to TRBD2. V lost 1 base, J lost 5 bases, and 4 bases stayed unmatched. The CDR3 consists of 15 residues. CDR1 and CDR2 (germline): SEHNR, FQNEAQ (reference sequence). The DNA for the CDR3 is TGTGCCAGCAGCTTAGAGGTAGCGGGAGTAGATACGCAGTATTTT. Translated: CASSLEVAGVDTQYF. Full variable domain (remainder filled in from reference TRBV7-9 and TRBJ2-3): DTGVSQNPRHKITKRGQNVTFRCDPISEHNRLYWYRQTLGQGPEFLTYFQNEAQLEKSRLLSDRFSAERPKGSFSTLEIQRTEQGDSAMYLCASSLEVAGVDTQYFGPGTRLTVL.

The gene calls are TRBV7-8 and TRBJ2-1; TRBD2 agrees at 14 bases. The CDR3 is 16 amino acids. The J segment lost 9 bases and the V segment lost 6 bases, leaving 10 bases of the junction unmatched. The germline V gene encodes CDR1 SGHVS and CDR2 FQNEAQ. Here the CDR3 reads CASSAGTSGSLGEQFF. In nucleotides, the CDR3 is TGTGCCAGCAGTGCCGGGACTAGCGGGAGTCTAGGTGAGCAGTTCTTC.

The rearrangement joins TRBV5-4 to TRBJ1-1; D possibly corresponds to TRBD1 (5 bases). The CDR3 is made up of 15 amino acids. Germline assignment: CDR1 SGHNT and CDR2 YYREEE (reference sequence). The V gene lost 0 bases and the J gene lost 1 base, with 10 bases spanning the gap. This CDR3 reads CASSLDPDRNTEAFF. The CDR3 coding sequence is TGTGCCAGCAGCTTGGATCCTGACAGGAACACTGAAGCTTTCTTT. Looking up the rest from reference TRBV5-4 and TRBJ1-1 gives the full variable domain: ETGVTQSPTHLIKTRGQQVTLRCSSQSGHNTVSWYQQALGQGPQFIFQYYREEENGRGNFPPRFSGLQFPNYSSELNVNALELDDSALYLCASSLDPDRNTEAFFGQGTRLTVV.

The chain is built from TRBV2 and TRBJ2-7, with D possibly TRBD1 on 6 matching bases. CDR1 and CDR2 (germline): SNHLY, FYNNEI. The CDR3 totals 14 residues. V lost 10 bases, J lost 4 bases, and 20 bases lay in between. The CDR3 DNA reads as TGTGCCAACAGGGCAGGGGTCTTATCGTACGAGCAGTACTTC. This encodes CANRAGVLSYEQYF.

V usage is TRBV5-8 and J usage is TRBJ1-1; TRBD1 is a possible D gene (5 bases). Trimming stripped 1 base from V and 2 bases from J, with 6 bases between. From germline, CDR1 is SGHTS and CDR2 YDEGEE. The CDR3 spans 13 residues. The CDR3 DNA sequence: TGTGCCAGCAGCTTGCAGGGAAACACTGAAGCTTTCTTT. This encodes CASSLQGNTEAFF. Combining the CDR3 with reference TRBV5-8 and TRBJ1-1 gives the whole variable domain EAGVTQSPTHLIKTRGQQATLRCSPISGHTSVYWYQQALGLGLQFLLWYDEGEERNRGNFPPRFSGRQFPNYSSELNVNALELEDSALYLCASSLQGNTEAFFGQGTRLTVV.

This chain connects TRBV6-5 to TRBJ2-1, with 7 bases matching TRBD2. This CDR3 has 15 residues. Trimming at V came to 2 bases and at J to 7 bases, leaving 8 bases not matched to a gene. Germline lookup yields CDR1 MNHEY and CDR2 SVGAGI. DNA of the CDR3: TGTGCCAGCAGTTACATGGCGGGAGCGGGAAATGAGCAGTTCTTC. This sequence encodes CASSYMAGAGNEQFF.

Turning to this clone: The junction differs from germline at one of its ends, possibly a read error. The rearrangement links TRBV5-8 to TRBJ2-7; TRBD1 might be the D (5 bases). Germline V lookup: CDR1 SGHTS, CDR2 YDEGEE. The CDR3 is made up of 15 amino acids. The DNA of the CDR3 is TGCGCCAGCAGCCAAGATCTAGGGGTTCGGCGAGAGCAGTACTTC. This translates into CASSQDLGVRREQYF.

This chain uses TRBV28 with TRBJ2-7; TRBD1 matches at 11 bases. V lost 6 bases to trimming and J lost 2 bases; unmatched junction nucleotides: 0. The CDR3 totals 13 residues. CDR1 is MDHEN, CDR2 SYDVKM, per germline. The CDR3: CASRGQGAYEQYF. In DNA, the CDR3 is TGTGCCAGCAGGGGACAGGGGGCCTACGAGCAGTACTTC.

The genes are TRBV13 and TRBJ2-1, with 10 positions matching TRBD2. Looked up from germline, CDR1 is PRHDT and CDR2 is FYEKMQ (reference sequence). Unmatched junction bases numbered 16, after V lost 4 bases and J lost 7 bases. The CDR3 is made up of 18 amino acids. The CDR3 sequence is CASSSPAGGTSEENEQFF. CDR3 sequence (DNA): TGTGCCAGCAGCTCACCAGCGGGGGGGACTAGTGAGGAGAATGAGCAGTTCTTC.

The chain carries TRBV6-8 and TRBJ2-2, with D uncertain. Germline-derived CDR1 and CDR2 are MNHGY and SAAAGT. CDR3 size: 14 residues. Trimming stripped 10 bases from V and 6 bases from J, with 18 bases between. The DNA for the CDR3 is TGTGCCACCATAAATAGGACCCTTCCCGGGGAGCTGTTTTTT. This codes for CATINRTLPGELFF.

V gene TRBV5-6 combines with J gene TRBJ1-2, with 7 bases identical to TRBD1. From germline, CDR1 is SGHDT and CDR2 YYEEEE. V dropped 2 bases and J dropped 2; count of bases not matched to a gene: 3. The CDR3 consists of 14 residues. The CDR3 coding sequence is TGTGCCAGCAGCTTCAGACAGGGAAACTATGGCTACACCTTC. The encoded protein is CASSFRQGNYGYTF. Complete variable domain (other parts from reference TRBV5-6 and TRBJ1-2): DAGVTQSPTHLIKTRGQQVTLRCSPKSGHDTVSWYQQALGQGPQFIFQYYEEEERQRGNFPDRFSGHQFPNYSSELNVNALLLGDSALYLCASSFRQGNYGYTFGSGTRLTVV.

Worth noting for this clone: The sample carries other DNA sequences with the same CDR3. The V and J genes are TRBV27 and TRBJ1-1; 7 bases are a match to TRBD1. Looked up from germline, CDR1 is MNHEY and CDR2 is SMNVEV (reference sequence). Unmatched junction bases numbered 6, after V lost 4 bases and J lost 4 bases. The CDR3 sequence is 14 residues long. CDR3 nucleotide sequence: TGTGCCAGCAGTTCCCGACAGGGCCGCACTGAAGCTTTCTTT. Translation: CASSSRQGRTEAFF.

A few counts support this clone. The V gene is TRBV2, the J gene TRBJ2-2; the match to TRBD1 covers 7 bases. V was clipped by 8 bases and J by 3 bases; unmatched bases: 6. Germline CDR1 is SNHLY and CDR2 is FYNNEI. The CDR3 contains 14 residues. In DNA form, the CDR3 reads TGTGCCAGCCTTAGGGACAGCTACACCGGGGAGCTGTTTTTT. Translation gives CASLRDSYTGELFF.

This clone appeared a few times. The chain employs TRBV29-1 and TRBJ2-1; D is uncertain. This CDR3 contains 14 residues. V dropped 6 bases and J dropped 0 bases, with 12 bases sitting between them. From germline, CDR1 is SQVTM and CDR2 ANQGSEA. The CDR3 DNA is TGCAGCGTCGTTATTCCGTCCTCCTACAATGAGCAGTTCTTC. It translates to CSVVIPSSYNEQFF.

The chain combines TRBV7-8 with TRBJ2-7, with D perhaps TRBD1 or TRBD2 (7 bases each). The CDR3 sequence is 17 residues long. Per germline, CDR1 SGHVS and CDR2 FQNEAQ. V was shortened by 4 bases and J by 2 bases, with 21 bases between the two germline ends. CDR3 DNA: TGTGCCAGCAGCTACGATCCAGGGGGGGAAGCAACCTACGAGCAGTACTTC. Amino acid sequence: CASSYDPGGEATYEQYF.

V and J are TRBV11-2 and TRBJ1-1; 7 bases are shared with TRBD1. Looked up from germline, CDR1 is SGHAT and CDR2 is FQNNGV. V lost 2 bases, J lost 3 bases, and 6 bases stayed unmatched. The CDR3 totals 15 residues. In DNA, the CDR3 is TGTGCCAGCAGCTTATTAGGGGGCTCGGACACTGAAGCTTTCTTT. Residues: CASSLLGGSDTEAFF.

The CDR3 coding sequence is TGTGCCAGCAGCTTGCCGGTATCATCCTACGAGCAGTACTTC. Residues: CASSLPVSSYEQYF. This chain links TRBV5-6 with TRBJ2-7; D uncertain. Germline V lookup: CDR1 SGHDT, CDR2 YYEEEE. The CDR3 contains 14 residues. Trimming left V 1 base short and J 1 base short, with 9 bases between.

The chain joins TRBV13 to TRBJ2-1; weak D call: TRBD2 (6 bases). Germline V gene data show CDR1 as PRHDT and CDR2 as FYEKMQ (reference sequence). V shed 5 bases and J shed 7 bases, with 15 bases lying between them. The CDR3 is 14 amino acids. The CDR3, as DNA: TGTGCCAGCAGCCAGCGGGCCGGCAGTAATGAGCAGTTCTTC. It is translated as CASSQRAGSNEQFF.

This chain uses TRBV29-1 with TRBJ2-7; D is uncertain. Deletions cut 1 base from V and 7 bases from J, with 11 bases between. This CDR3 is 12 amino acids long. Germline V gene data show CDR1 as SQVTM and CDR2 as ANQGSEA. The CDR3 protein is CSVEGPRWEQYF. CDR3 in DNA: TGCAGCGTTGAAGGGCCCCGATGGGAGCAGTACTTC.

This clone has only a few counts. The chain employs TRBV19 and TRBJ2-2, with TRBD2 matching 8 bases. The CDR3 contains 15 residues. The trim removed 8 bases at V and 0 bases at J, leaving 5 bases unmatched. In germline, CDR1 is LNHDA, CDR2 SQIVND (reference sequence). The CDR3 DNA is TGTGCCAGTCGAAATAGCGGGACGAACACCGGGGAGCTGTTTTTT. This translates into CASRNSGTNTGELFF.

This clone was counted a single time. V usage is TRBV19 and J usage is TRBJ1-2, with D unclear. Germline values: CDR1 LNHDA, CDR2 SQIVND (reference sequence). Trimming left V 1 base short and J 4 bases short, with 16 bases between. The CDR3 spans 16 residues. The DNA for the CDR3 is TGTGCCAGTAGTATAGGCGGAGGAACCCTTGGCTATGGCTACACCTTC. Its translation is CASSIGGGTLGYGYTF.

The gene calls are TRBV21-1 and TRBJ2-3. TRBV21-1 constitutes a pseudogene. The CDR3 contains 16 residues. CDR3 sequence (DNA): TGTGCCAGCAGCGTCCTTCTGGGGGTCAACACAGATACGCAGTATTTT. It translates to CASSVLLGVNTDTQYF.

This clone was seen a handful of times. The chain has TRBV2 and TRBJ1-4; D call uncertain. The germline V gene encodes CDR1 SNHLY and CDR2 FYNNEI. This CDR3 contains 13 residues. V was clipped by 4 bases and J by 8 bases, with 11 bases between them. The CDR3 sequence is CASSGSNREKLFF. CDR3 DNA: TGTGCCAGCAGTGGCTCCAATCGGGAAAAACTGTTTTTT.